This note documents a single TCR beta chain sequence. The target antigen is unknown. Clones were sequenced by immunoSEQ multiplex PCR, and TCRdb holds only the in-frame ones, with some missing. Among about 120,000 clones listed, roughly 90% were seen once. The entry originates in a study of T cell responses to AZD1222 COVID-19 vaccine. General study results and limits: Repertoire sampling occurred only after the peak T cell response. Spike-wide vaccine-associated CD4 TCRs dominated at 160-218 and 743-854. Clonal diversity may have been underestimated in mostly white British donors.

This sequence originates from an adult who received the MenACWY meningococcal vaccine as a control. The starting material was peripheral blood, obtained 28 days after the second dose of the MenACWY control vaccine.

CDR3 residues: CASSLVGTASYEQYF. The DNA for the CDR3 is TGTGCCAGCAGCTTAGTAGGGACAGCCTCCTACGAGCAGTACTTC. The chain has TRBV7-2 and TRBJ2-7; 7 bases fit TRBD1. Trimming removed 1 base from V and 0 bases from J; junction bases left unmatched: 3. The germline V gene has CDR1 SGHTA and CDR2 FQGNSA. The CDR3 extends over 15 amino acids.